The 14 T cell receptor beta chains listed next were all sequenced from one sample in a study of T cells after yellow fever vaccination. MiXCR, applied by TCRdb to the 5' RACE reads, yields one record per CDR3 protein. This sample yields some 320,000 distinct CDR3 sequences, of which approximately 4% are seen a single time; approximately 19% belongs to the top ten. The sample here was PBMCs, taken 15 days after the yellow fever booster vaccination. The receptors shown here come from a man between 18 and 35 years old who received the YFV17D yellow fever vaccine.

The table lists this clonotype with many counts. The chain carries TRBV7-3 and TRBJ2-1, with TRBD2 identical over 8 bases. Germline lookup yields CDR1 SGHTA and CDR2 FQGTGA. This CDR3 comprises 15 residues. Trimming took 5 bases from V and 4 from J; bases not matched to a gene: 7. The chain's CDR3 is CASSPERGSYNEQFF. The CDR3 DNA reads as TGTGCCAGCAGCCCAGAGCGGGGGTCTTACAATGAGCAGTTCTTC.

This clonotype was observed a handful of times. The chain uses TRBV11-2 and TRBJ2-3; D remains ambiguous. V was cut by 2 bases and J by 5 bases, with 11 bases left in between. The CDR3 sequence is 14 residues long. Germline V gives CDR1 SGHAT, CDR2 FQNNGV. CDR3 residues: CASSLSPVIDTQYF. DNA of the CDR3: TGTGCCAGCAGCTTATCCCCCGTCATAGATACGCAGTATTTT.

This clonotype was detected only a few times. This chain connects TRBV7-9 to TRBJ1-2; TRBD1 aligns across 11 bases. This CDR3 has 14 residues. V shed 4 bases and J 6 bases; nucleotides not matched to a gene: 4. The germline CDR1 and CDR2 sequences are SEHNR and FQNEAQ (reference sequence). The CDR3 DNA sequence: TGTGCCAGCAGCTCCCGGGACAGGGGGAATGGCTACACCTTC. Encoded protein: CASSSRDRGNGYTF. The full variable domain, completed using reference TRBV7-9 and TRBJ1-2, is DTGVSQNPRHKITKRGQNVTFRCDPISEHNRLYWYRQTLGQGPEFLTYFQNEAQLEKSRLLSDRFSAERPKGSFSTLEIQRTEQGDSAMYLCASSSRDRGNGYTFGSGTRLTVV.

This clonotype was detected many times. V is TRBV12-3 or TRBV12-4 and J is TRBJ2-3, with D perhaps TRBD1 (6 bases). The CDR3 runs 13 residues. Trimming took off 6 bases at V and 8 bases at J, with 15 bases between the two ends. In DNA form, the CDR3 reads TGTGCCAGCAGAGCCCAAGGGGGTGGTACGCAGTATTTT. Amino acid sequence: CASRAQGGGTQYF.

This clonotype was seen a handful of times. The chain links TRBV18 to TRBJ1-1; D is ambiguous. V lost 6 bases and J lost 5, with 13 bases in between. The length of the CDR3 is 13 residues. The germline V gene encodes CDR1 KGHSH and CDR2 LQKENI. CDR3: CASSQRGRTEAFF. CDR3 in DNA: TGTGCCAGCTCGCAGAGAGGGCGGACTGAAGCTTTCTTT.

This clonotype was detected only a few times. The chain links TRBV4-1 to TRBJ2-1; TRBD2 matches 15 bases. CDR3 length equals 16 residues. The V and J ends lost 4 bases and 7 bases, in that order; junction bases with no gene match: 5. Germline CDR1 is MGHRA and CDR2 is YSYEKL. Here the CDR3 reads CASSRRGTSGGNEQFF. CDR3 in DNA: TGCGCCAGCAGCCGCCGGGGGACTAGCGGGGGGAATGAGCAGTTCTTC.

The DNA for the CDR3 is TGTGCCAGCAGGGCCAGGAGCACAGATACGCAGTATTTT. As protein: CASRARSTDTQYF. The chain joins TRBV6-2 or TRBV6-3 to TRBJ2-3; D unresolved. The CDR3 runs to 13 residues. CDR1 is MNHEY, CDR2 SVGEGT, per germline. V was shortened by 6 bases and J by 0 bases, with 7 bases between the two germline ends.

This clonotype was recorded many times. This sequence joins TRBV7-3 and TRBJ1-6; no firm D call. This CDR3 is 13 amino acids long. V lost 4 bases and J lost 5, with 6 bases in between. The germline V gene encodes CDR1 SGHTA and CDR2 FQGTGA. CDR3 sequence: CASSWKDNSPLHF. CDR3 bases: TGTGCCAGCAGCTGGAAAGATAATTCACCCCTCCACTTT.

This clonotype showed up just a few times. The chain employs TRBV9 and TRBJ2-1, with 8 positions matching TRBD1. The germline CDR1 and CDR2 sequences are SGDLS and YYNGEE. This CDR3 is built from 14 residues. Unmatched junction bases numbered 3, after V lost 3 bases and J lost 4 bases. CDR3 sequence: CASSGGQGYNEQFF. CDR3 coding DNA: TGTGCCAGCAGCGGCGGACAGGGATACAATGAGCAGTTCTTC. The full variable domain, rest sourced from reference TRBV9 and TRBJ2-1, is DSGVTQTPKHLITATGQRVTLRCSPRSGDLSVYWYQQSLDQGLQFLIQYYNGEERAKGNILERFSAQQFPDLHSELNLSSLELGDSALYFCASSGGQGYNEQFFGPGTRLTVL.

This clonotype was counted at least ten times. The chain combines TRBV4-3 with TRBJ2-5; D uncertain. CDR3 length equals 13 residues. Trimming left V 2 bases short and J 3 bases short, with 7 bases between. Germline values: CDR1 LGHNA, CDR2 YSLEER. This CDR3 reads CASSQSAEETQYF. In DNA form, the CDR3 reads TGCGCCAGCAGCCAATCCGCCGAAGAGACCCAGTACTTC.

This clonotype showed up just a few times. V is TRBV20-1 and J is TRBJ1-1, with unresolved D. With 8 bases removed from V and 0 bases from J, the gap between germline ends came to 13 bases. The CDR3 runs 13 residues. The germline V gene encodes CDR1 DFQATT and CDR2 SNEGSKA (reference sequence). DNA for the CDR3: TGCAGTCCCACCCGAGGTATGAACACTGAAGCTTTCTTT. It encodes CSPTRGMNTEAFF.

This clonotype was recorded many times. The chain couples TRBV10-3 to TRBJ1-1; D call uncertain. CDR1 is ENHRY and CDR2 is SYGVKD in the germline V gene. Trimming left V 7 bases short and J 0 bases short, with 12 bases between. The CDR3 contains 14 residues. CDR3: CAIKGFGLNTEAFF. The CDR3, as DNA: TGTGCCATCAAAGGGTTTGGCCTGAACACTGAAGCTTTCTTT.

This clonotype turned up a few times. The CDR3 bases are TGTGCCAGCACGTATGAGCCAGCACGGACTGAAGCTTTCTTT. This translates into CASTYEPARTEAFF. The chain recombines TRBV18 with TRBJ1-1; D gene unclear. V shed 8 bases and J shed 5 bases, with 18 bases lying between them. Germline CDR1 reads KGHSH; CDR2 reads LQKENI. The CDR3 sequence is 14 residues long.

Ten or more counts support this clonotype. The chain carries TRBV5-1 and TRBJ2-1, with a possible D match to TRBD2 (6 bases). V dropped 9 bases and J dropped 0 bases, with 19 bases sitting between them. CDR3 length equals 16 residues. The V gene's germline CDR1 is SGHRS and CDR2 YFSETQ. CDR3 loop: CATFPGGTSSYNEQFF. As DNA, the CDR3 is TGCGCCACCTTCCCCGGGGGTACGAGCTCCTACAATGAGCAGTTCTTC.